Included here is one T cell receptor beta chain sequence, with context. This clone was counted ten times or more. It has no known antigen specificity. No clone much larger than this one lies a single base away; base qualities are absent. This sample was included in a study of T cells after posttransplantation cyclophosphamide (TCRdb year 2016). In the study overall: T cell repertoire reconstitution was tracked by TRB sequencing after myeloablative bone marrow transplantation in which posttransplantation cyclophosphamide was used as GVHD prophylaxis. Antigen receptor sequencing covered samples from a few dozen PTCy-treated patients and approximately 15 of their related bone marrow donors. Blood from all 35 or so PTCy patients who had 1-year posttransplant specimens underwent TRB sequencing. Up to 3 additional blood samples from 2 to 5.2 years after transplant were also TRB-sequenced in 3 patients, as was pretransplant blood from several patients. Because TRA and TRB clonality correlated tightly in 8 to 10 samples, the subsequent TCR analyses were limited to TRB only. Public TRB sequences were searched against a database of over 3,000 sequences associated with responses to pathogens, tumor antigens, self-antigens and alloantigens.

Genomic DNA was the input for TRB sequencing, which was run either with the immunoSEQ assay at survey resolution or with the hsTCRB kit. The authors processed their data as follows. The immunoSEQ software handled the initial read processing, while the LymphoSeq R package was used for the repertoire analyses. Clonality was computed as 1 minus normalized Shannon entropy; Gini coefficient was also calculated for each TRB dataset. Phenotypes of unsorted samples were inferred by mapping TRB sequences from sorted subsets of the recipient or donor onto the same recipient's unsorted samples. TCRdb re-hosts the immuneACCESS table, in-frame sequences only. Its copies lack some clones; in the studies checked, an unresolved V gene accounts for under half of them, and the cause for the rest is not known. That table is the source of V, J and clone size, and D and trimming were worked out from the DNA. With 20,000 to 25,000 clones recorded, this sample contains no clone counted only once. 6% to 7% of the sample is in the top ten clones.

On the day of marrow donation, related bone marrow donors gave peripheral blood samples. Peripheral blood and bone marrow mononuclear cells were isolated by Ficoll-Hypaque density centrifugation and were cryopreserved. Results the study describes overall, beyond this receptor: The TRB repertoires of T cells infiltrating skin or the GI tract showed only limited overlap with the TRB repertoires found in blood. Across under 50 patients, recipient CMV seropositivity and CMV reactivation were highly associated with TRB clonality; PTCy diversity was similar to CNI/methotrexate controls. At 1-2 months, donor-recipient similarity was low but rose over the first year, and the later blood repertoires were often dominated by donor CD8+ memory clones.

Relative to germline, V is missing 4 bases and J is missing 1 base, with 8 bases of the junction outside any gene match. CDR1 and CDR2 were assigned from the germline V gene as LGHNA and YSLEER. From its cysteine to its phenylalanine, the CDR3 spans 16 amino acids. The only DNA kept is the CDR3, 48 bases in frame from the first base. Sequenced input: PBMCs. The receptor was isolated from a woman aged 55-69 years in good health, CMV-negative, and a related stem cell transplant donor. The chain is assembled from TRBV4-3 and TRBJ2-3, and 7 junction bases match TRBD1. The CDR3 corresponds to CASSPNPQGGTDTQYF. Read as DNA, the sequence is TGCGCCAGCAGCCCGAACCCCCAGGGGGGCACAGATACGCAGTATTTT.